These T cell receptor beta chains were read from a single sample in a study of cytomegalovirus exposure and HLA in healthy donors. Using immunoSEQ multiplex PCR, the repertoire was profiled, and TCRdb retains in-frame clones only, with some absent. This sample has hundreds of thousands of clones; approximately 80% occur once, and the top ten carry over 12%. Material for sequencing was PBMCs. The receptors were gathered from a woman aged 25 to 39 in good health and CMV-seropositive. Each CDR3 is given with its conserved first and last residue. Fields, in order: V gene, CDR3 length, J gene, CDR3 protein.

V gene: TRBV10-3
CDR3 length: 13
J gene: TRBJ2-7
CDR3 protein: CAIRDGLTYEQYF

V gene: TRBV4-3
CDR3 length: 14
J gene: TRBJ2-7
CDR3 protein: CASSQDSGIYEQYF

V gene: TRBV11-2
CDR3 length: 15
J gene: TRBJ2-7
CDR3 protein: CASSYPGLAGLEQYF

V gene: TRBV5-8
CDR3 length: 12
J gene: TRBJ2-7
CDR3 protein: CASAFPRVEQYF

V gene: TRBV6-5
CDR3 length: 12
J gene: TRBJ1-1
CDR3 protein: CASRQGDTEAFF

V gene: TRBV5-1
CDR3 length: 17
J gene: TRBJ1-1
CDR3 protein: CASSLEQGAFMNTEAFF

V gene: TRBV30
CDR3 length: 13
J gene: TRBJ1-1
CDR3 protein: CAWRFSQGTEAFF

V gene: TRBV29-1
CDR3 length: 13
J gene: TRBJ2-1
CDR3 protein: CSGKPSGYNEQFF

V gene: TRBV9
CDR3 length: 14
J gene: TRBJ1-5
CDR3 protein: CASSVKAGSQPQHF

V gene: TRBV29-1
CDR3 length: 14
J gene: TRBJ2-7
CDR3 protein: CSVVNQPATYEQYF

V gene: TRBV27
CDR3 length: 14
J gene: TRBJ1-2
CDR3 protein: CASSVDRGRPGYTF